A single sample gave rise to the 20 T cell receptor beta chains below, sequenced in a study of blood T cell repertoires in COVID-19. Clones were sequenced by immunoSEQ multiplex PCR, and TCRdb holds only the in-frame ones, with some missing. The sample has 150,000 to 200,000 clones, about 85% seen once. Sequenced material: peripheral blood. The receptors were gathered from a man younger than 35 with acute or convalescent COVID-19.

The chain employs TRBV5-4 and TRBJ1-1, with 9 bases identical to TRBD1. The CDR3 spans 13 residues. The V gene end was trimmed by 2 bases and the J gene end by 7 bases; junction bases not matched to a gene: 3. Germline loops: CDR1 SGHNT, CDR2 YYREEE (reference sequence). Written as DNA, the CDR3 is TGTGCCAGCAGCTTAAGGACAGGGGTTGAAGCTTTCTTT. This gives the protein CASSLRTGVEAFF.

The chain's CDR3 is CASSRLQGNQPQHF. CDR3 in DNA: TGTGCCAGTAGTAGGCTGCAGGGGAATCAGCCCCAGCATTTT. The J gene is TRBJ1-5, the V gene TRBV19; tentative D call: TRBD1 (6 bases). V lost 4 bases to trimming and J lost 4 bases, with 11 bases between them. This CDR3 has 14 amino acids. Germline loops: CDR1 LNHDA, CDR2 SQIVND (reference sequence). The whole variable domain, remainder taken from reference TRBV19 and TRBJ1-5, is DGGITQSPKYLFRKEGQNVTLSCEQNLNHDAMYWYRQDPGQGLRLIYYSQIVNDFQKGDIAEGYSVSREKKESFPLTVTSAQKNPTAFYLCASSRLQGNQPQHFGDGTRLSIL.

The genes are TRBV30 and TRBJ2-6; a possible D gene is TRBD2 (5 bases). The germline V gene encodes CDR1 GTSNPN and CDR2 SVGIG (reference sequence). The CDR3 consists of 14 residues. Trimming left V 3 bases short and J 0 bases short, with 6 bases between. This CDR3 reads CAWRGDSGANVLTF. The CDR3, as DNA: TGTGCCTGGAGGGGAGACTCTGGGGCCAACGTCCTGACTTTC.

This chain connects TRBV29-1 to TRBJ1-2; D is ambiguous. Germline V gene lookup returns CDR1 SQVTM and CDR2 ANQGSEA. This CDR3 has 11 amino acids. Trimming took 4 bases from V and 3 from J, leaving 6 bases between them. CDR3 DNA sequence: TGCAGCGTTGGGCTTGACTATGGCTACACCTTC. Its translation is CSVGLDYGYTF.

V is TRBV4-1 and J is TRBJ1-6; TRBD1 matches 8 bases. This CDR3 contains 16 residues. V trimming: 5 bases; J trimming: 8 bases; junction bases outside the gene matches: 11. Germline CDR1 and CDR2: MGHRA and YSYEKL. In DNA form, the CDR3 reads TGCGCCAGCAGCGGAAAACAGGGGGTTGGTGATTCACCCCTCCACTTT. It is translated as CASSGKQGVGDSPLHF.

This clone has just a few counts. The V and J genes are TRBV5-1 and TRBJ1-2, with a tentative D call TRBD1 (6 bases). V lost 4 bases, J lost 4 bases, and 14 bases lay in between. The germline gives CDR1 SGHRS, CDR2 YFSETQ. CDR3 size: 14 residues. The CDR3 loop is CASSPRDIGYGYTF. The CDR3 DNA follows: TGCGCCAGCAGCCCCCGGGACATTGGCTATGGCTACACCTTC.

This clone has a handful of counts. The V gene is TRBV2, the J gene TRBJ2-2, with D perhaps matching TRBD1 (5 bases). This CDR3 has 15 residues. Germline CDR1 SNHLY, CDR2 FYNNEI. V lost 0 bases and J lost 5, with 10 bases in between. The CDR3 DNA is TGTGCCAGCAGTGAAGCTATAGGGGTTACCGGGGAGCTGTTTTTT. Amino acid sequence: CASSEAIGVTGELFF.

The chain combines TRBV29-1 with TRBJ2-1, with 7 bases identical to TRBD2. V shed 6 bases and J 5 bases; nucleotides not matched to a gene: 7. There are 13 residues in the CDR3. The germline gives CDR1 SQVTM, CDR2 ANQGSEA. The CDR3 region is CSVLGEGNNEQFF. CDR3 nucleotides: TGCAGCGTCCTAGGGGAGGGTAACAATGAGCAGTTCTTC.

The genes are TRBV5-1 and TRBJ2-5; TRBD1 matches 7 bases. The CDR3 covers 14 residues. The germline gives CDR1 SGHRS, CDR2 YFSETQ. The trim removed 0 bases at V and 3 bases at J, leaving 2 bases unmatched. CDR3 in DNA: TGCGCCAGCAGCTTGGGACAGGGTGAAGAGACCCAGTACTTC. Its protein product is CASSLGQGEETQYF.

The chain recombines TRBV9 with TRBJ2-1, with TRBD2 matching 10 bases. V lost 0 bases and J lost 3; bases outside the gene matches: 6. Germline CDR1 is SGDLS and CDR2 is YYNGEE. There are 17 residues in the CDR3. The CDR3 DNA is TGTGCCAGCAGCGTAGAGTTAGCGGGGGGATACTACAATGAGCAGTTCTTC. This sequence encodes CASSVELAGGYYNEQFF.

The chain uses TRBV28 and TRBJ1-3, with D uncertain. Per the germline V gene, CDR1 is MDHEN and CDR2 is SYDVKM. V lost 9 bases to trimming and J lost 0 bases, with 12 bases between them. This CDR3 region has 14 residues. DNA for the CDR3: TGTGCCAGTTGCCCCGTCAGCTCTGGAAACACCATATATTTT. It encodes CASCPVSSGNTIYF.

This clone was seen a few times. The rearrangement joins TRBV7-9 to TRBJ2-7; unclear D gene. The length of the CDR3 is 11 residues. CDR1 and CDR2 (germline): SEHNR, FQNEAQ (reference sequence). Trimming pared 1 base from V and 9 bases from J, leaving 7 bases between. In DNA, the CDR3 is TGTGCCAGCAGCTTAGGGCTTGGGCAGTACTTC. Protein: CASSLGLGQYF.

The genes are TRBV6-6 and TRBJ1-5; no definite D call. In germline, CDR1 is MNHNY, CDR2 SVGAGI (reference sequence). The CDR3 totals 16 residues. V shed 5 bases and J shed 2 bases, with 16 bases lying between them. The CDR3 region is CASSIETVRGNQPQHF. The CDR3, as DNA: TGTGCCAGCAGTATCGAAACAGTGCGGGGCAATCAGCCCCAGCATTTT.

V and J are TRBV28 and TRBJ2-4; D gene uncertain. The CDR3 sequence is 15 residues long. V dropped 1 base and J dropped 0 bases, with 7 bases sitting between them. Germline V lookup: CDR1 MDHEN, CDR2 SYDVKM. CDR3: CASSLSGAAKNIQYF. CDR3 DNA: TGTGCCAGCAGTTTATCCGGAGCAGCCAAAAACATTCAGTACTTC.

The chain couples TRBV18 to TRBJ2-1, with 10 bases identical to TRBD1. The CDR3 covers 14 residues. Per the germline V gene, CDR1 is KGHSH and CDR2 is LQKENI. Trimming removed 8 bases from V and 8 bases from J; junction bases left unmatched: 9. The CDR3: CASGSGTGVYEQFF. In DNA form, the CDR3 reads TGTGCCAGCGGATCGGGGACAGGGGTCTATGAGCAGTTCTTC.

The V call is TRBV7-2, the J call TRBJ1-1; 7 bases are shared with TRBD1. The CDR3 is 15 amino acids. Germline V gene lookup returns CDR1 SGHTA and CDR2 FQGNSA. Losses at the gene ends were 2 bases for V and 0 bases for J; bases not matched to a gene: 3. CDR3 DNA: TGTGCCAGCAGCTTAATGGGACAGATGAACACTGAAGCTTTCTTT. It encodes CASSLMGQMNTEAFF.

CDR3 sequence: CASSSRVDSQEYNEQFF. Here the CDR3 DNA reads TGTGCCAGCAGCTCCCGGGTGGACAGCCAAGAATACAATGAGCAGTTCTTC. This chain links TRBV11-2 with TRBJ2-1, with D possibly matching TRBD1 (6 bases). Deletions cut 4 bases from V and 4 bases from J, with 20 bases between. Germline CDR1 is SGHAT and CDR2 is FQNNGV. This CDR3 comprises 17 residues.

This rearrangement joins TRBV6-1 to TRBJ2-2; D is unclear. Germline values: CDR1 MNHNS, CDR2 SASEGT. The CDR3 runs 16 residues. V was trimmed by 1 base and J by 5 bases, leaving 14 bases between them. CDR3 amino acids: CASSEVGSQMTGELFF. CDR3 sequence (DNA): TGTGCCAGCAGTGAAGTTGGCAGTCAAATGACCGGGGAGCTGTTTTTT.

This chain connects TRBV7-3 to TRBJ2-3, with 9 bases fitting TRBD2. The CDR3 runs to 17 residues. V was clipped by 5 bases and J by 8 bases; unmatched bases: 17. Germline CDR1 and CDR2: SGHTA and FQGTGA. The DNA for the CDR3 is TGTGCCAGCAGCACCCAGGGGGTAGCGGGGGCCCAAGGTACGCAGTATTTT. It encodes CASSTQGVAGAQGTQYF.

The sample holds a few counts of this clone. V gene TRBV7-3 combines with J gene TRBJ1-3; D is perhaps TRBD1 (5 bases). Germline CDR1 SGHTA, CDR2 FQGTGA. The CDR3 length is 16 residues. The germline V and J ends were trimmed by 5 bases and 1 base, with 15 bases remaining between them. The CDR3 loop reads CASSPIGGVSGNTIYF. DNA for the CDR3: TGTGCCAGCAGCCCCATCGGGGGGGTATCTGGAAACACCATATATTTT.